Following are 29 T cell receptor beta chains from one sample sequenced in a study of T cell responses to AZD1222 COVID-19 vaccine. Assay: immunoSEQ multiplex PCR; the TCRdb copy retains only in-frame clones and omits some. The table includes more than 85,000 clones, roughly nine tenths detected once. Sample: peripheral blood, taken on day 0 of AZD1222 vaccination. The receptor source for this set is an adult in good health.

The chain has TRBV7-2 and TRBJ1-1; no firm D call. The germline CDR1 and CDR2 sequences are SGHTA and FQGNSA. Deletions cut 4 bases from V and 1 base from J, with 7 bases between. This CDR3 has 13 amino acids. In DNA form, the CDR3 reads TGTGCCAGCAGCTGGGCACCGAACACTGAAGCTTTCTTT. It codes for CASSWAPNTEAFF.

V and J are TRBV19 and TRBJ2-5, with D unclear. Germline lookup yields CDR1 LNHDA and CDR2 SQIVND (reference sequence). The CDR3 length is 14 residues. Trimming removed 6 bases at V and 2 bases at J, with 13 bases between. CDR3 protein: CASSLSLIQETQYF. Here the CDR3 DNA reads TGTGCCAGTAGCCTTTCCTTGATTCAAGAGACCCAGTACTTC.

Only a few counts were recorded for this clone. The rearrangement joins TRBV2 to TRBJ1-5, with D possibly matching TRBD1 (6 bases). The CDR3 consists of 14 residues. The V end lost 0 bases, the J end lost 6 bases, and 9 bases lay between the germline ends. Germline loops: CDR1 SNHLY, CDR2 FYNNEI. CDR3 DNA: TGTGCCAGCAGTGAAGCGCAGGGGAGTCAGCCCCAGCATTTT. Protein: CASSEAQGSQPQHF.

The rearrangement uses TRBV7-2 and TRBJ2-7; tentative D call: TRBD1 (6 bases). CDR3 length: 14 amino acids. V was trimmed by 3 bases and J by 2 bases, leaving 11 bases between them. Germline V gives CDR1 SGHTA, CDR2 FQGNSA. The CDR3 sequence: CASSLSGTTYEQYF. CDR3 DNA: TGTGCCAGCAGCTTGTCCGGGACAACCTACGAGCAGTACTTC.

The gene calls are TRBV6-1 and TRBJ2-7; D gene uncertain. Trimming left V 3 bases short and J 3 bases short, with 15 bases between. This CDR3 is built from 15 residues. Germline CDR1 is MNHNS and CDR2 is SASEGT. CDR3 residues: CASSDMAFSGYEQYF. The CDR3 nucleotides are TGTGCCAGCAGTGATATGGCCTTCAGTGGCTACGAGCAGTACTTC.

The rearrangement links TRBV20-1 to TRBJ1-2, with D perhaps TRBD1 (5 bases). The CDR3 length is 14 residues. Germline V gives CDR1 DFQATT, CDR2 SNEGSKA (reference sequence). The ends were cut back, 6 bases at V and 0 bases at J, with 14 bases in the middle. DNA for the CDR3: TGCAGTGCGAGTGGGGGATCAGCTAACTATGGCTACACCTTC. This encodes CSASGGSANYGYTF.

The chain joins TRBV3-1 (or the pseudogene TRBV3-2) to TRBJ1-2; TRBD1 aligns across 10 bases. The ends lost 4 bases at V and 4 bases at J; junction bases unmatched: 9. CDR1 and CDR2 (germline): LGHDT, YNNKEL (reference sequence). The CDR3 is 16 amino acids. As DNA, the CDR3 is TGTGCCAGCAGCCCCGGGACAGGGGTTCGAGCCTATGGCTACACCTTC. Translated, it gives CASSPGTGVRAYGYTF.

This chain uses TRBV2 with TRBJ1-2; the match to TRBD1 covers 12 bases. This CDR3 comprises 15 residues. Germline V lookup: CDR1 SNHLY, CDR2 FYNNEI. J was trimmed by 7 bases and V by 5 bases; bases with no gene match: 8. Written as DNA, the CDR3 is TGTGCCAGCAGTATCTCGGGACAGGGGGCGGGTGGCTACACCTTC. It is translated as CASSISGQGAGGYTF.

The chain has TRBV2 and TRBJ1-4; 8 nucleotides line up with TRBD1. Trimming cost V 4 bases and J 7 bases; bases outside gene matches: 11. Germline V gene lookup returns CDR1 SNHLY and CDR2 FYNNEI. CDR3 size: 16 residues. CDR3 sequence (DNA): TGTGCCAGCAGTGCCCCGCTGACAGGGGTATTTGAAAAACTGTTTTTT. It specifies CASSAPLTGVFEKLFF.

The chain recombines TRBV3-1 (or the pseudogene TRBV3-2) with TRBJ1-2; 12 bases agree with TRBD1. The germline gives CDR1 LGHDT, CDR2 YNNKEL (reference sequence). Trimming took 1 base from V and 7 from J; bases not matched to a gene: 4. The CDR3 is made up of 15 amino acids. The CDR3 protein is CASSQGDRGLGGYTF. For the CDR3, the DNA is TGTGCCAGCAGCCAAGGGGACAGGGGGCTCGGTGGCTACACCTTC.

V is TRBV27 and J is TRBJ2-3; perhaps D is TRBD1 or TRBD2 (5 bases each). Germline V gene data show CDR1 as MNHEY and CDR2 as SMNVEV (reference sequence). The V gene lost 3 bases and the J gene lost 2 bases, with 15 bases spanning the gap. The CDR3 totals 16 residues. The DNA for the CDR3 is TGTGCCAGCAGTTTGAAAGAGGGGCCAGTCACAGATACGCAGTATTTT. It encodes CASSLKEGPVTDTQYF.

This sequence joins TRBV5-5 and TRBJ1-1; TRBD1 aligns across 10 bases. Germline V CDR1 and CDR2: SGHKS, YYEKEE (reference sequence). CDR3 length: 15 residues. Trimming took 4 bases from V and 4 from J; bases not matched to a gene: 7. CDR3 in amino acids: CASSPGTGESTEAFF. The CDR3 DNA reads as TGTGCCAGCAGCCCAGGGACAGGGGAGTCCACTGAAGCTTTCTTT.

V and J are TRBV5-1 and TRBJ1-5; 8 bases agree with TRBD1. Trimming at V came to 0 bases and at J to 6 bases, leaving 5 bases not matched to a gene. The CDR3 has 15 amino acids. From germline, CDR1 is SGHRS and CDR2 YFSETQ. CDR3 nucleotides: TGCGCCAGCAGCTTGGAGACAGGGGTGGGTCAGCCCCAGCATTTT. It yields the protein CASSLETGVGQPQHF.

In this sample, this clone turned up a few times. CDR3: CSPTTNTEAFF. The CDR3 DNA follows: TGCAGTCCCACTACGAACACTGAAGCTTTCTTT. V usage is TRBV20-1 and J usage is TRBJ1-1; D uncertain. This CDR3 has 11 amino acids. Looked up from germline, CDR1 is DFQATT and CDR2 is SNEGSKA (reference sequence). Between the trimmed V and J ends, which lost 8 bases and 1 base, there was a span of 8 bases.

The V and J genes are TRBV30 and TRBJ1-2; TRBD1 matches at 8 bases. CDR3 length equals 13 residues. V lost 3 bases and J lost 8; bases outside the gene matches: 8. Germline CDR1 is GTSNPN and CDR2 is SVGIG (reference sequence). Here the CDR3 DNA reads TGTGCCTGGAGGGACAGGGTCATTTGGGGCTACACCTTC. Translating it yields CAWRDRVIWGYTF.

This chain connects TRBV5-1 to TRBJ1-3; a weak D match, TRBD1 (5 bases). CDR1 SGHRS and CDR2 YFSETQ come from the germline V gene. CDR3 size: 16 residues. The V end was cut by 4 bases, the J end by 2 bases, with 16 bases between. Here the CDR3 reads CASSQGTGIAGNTIYF. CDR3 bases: TGCGCCAGCAGCCAAGGGACGGGGATCGCTGGAAACACCATATATTTT.

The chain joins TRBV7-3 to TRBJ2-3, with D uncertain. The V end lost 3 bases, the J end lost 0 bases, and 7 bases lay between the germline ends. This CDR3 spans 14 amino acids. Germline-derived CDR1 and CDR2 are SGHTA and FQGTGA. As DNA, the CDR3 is TGTGCCAGCAGCTTGGACGGAAGCACAGATACGCAGTATTTT. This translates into CASSLDGSTDTQYF.

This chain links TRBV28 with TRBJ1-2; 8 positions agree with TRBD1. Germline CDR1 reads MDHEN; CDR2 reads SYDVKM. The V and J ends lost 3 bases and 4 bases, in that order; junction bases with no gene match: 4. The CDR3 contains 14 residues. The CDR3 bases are TGTGCCAGCAGTTTCGGCACAGGGGGCTATGGCTACACCTTC. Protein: CASSFGTGGYGYTF.

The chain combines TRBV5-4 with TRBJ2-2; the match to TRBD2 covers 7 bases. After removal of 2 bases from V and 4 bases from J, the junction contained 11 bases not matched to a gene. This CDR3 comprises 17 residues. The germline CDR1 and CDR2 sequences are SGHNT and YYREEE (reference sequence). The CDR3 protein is CASSFGPGTTGTGELFF. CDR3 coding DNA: TGTGCCAGCAGCTTTGGCCCCGGGACTACGGGCACCGGGGAGCTGTTTTTT.

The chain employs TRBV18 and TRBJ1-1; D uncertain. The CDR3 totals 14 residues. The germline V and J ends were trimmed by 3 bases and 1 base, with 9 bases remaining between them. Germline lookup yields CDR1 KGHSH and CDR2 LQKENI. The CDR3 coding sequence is TGTGCCAGCTCACCGCTCGACGGGAACACTGAAGCTTTCTTT. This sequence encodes CASSPLDGNTEAFF. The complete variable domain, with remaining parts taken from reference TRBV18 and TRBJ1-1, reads NAGVMQNPRHLVRRRGQEARLRCSPMKGHSHVYWYRQLPEEGLKFMVYLQKENIIDESGMPKERFSAEFPKEGPSILRIQQVVRGDSAAYFCASSPLDGNTEAFFGQGTRLTVV.

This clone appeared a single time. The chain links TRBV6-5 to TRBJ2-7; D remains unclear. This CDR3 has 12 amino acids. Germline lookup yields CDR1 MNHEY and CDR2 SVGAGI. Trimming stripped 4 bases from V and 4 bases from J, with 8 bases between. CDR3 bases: TGTGCCAGCAGTTCGATCTGGTACGAGCAGTACTTC. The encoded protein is CASSSIWYEQYF.

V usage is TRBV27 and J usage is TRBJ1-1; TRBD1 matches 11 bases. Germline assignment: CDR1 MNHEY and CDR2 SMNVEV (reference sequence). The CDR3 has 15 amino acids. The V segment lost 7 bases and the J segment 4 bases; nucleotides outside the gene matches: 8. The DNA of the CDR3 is TGTGCCAGCAAAACGGACAGGGGGCATGGCACTGAAGCTTTCTTT. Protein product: CASKTDRGHGTEAFF.

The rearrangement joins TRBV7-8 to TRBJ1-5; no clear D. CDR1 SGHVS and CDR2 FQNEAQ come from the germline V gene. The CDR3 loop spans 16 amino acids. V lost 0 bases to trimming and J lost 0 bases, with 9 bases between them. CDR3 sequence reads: CASSLARQASNQPQHF. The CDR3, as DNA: TGTGCCAGCAGCTTAGCGCGGCAGGCTAGCAATCAGCCCCAGCATTTT.

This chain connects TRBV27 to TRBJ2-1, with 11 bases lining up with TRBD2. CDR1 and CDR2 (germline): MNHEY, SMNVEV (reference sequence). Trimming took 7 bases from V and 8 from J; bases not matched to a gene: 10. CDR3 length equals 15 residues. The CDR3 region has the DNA TGTGCCAGCAAGTTTACTAGCGGGAGAATCCATGAGCAGTTCTTC. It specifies CASKFTSGRIHEQFF.

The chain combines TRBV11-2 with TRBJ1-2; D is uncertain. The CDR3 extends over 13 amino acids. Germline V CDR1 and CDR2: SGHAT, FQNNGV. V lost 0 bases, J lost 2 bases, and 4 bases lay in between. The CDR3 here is CASSLDGNYGYTF. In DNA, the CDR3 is TGTGCCAGCAGCTTAGACGGGAACTATGGCTACACCTTC.

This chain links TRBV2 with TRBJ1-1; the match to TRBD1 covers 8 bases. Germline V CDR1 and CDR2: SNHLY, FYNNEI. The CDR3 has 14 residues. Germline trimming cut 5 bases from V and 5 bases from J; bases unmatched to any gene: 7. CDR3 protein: CASSSETGETEAFF. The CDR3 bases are TGTGCCAGCAGTTCAGAGACAGGGGAGACTGAAGCTTTCTTT.

In nucleotides, the CDR3 is TGCGCCAGCAGCACGACCGGACCTAACTATGGCTACACCTTC. Protein: CASSTTGPNYGYTF. The chain recombines TRBV4-1 with TRBJ1-2; unclear D gene. V was pared by 5 bases and J by 0 bases, with 10 bases between. Germline V gene sequence: CDR1 MGHRA, CDR2 YSYEKL. The CDR3 sequence is 14 residues long.

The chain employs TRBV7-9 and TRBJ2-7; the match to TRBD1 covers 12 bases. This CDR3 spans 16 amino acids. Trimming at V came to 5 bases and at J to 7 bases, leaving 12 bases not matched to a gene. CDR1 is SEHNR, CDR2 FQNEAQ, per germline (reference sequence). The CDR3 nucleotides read TGTGCCAGCAGCACAAGCCCGGGACAGGGGGCTTGGGAGCAGTACTTC. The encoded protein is CASSTSPGQGAWEQYF.

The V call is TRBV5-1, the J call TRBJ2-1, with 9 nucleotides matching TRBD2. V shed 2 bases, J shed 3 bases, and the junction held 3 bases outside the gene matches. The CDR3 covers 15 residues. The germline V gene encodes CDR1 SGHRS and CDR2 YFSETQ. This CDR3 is CASSFSGSFYNEQFF. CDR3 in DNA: TGCGCCAGCAGCTTTAGCGGGAGTTTCTACAATGAGCAGTTCTTC.